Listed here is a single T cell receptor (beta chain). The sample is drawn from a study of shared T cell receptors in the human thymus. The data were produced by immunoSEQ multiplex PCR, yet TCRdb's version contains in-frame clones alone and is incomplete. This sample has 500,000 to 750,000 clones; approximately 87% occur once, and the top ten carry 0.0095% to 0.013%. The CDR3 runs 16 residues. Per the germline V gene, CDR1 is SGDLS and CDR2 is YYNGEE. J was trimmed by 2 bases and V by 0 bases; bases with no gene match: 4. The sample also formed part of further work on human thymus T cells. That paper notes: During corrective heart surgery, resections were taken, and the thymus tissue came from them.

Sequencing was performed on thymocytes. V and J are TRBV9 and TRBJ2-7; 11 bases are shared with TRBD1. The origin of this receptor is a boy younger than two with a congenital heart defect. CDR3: CASSVGSDRGPYEQYF. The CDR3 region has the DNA TGTGCCAGCAGCGTAGGGTCGGACAGGGGGCCCTACGAGCAGTACTTC.